This T cell receptor beta chain was captured by sequencing in a study of blood T cell repertoires in COVID-19. This CDR3 comprises 14 residues. CDR1 SGHNT and CDR2 YYREEE come from the germline V gene (reference sequence). V was clipped by 7 bases and J by 6 bases, with 19 bases between them. Only in-frame clones appear in the TCRdb table, and some are missing; sequencing was by immunoSEQ multiplex PCR. Among some 100,000 clones listed, over 65% were seen once. Source material: peripheral blood. The clonotype comes from a man aged 65 to 79 with acute or convalescent COVID-19. The J gene is TRBJ1-1, the V gene TRBV5-4, with a possible D match to TRBD1 (5 bases). The CDR3 is CASRPAFQGPEAFF. CDR3 in DNA: TGTGCCAGCCGCCCCGCGTTCCAGGGTCCTGAAGCTTTCTTT.